The 16 T cell receptor beta chains below come from one sample, sequenced in a study of T cell repertoires in cytomegalovirus infection. TCRdb re-analysed the reads in MiXCR, keeping a single row per CDR3 protein. The repertoire has fewer than 350,000 distinct CDR3 sequences, around a sixth of them found once; the top ten carry around 12%. The specimen was PBMCs. The source of these receptors is a human donor in good health (CMV status not recorded). Some clones in this sample may be carry-over from other donors' samples.

The CDR3 DNA reads as TGCAGTGCTAGAGAGATTAAGGGGACGGCCTACGAGCAGTACTTC. Translation: CSAREIKGTAYEQYF. The chain carries TRBV20-1 and TRBJ2-7; D may correspond to TRBD1 or TRBD2 (5 bases each). Germline CDR1 is DFQATT and CDR2 is SNEGSKA (reference sequence). Trimming stripped 0 bases from V and 2 bases from J, with 14 bases between. CDR3 size: 15 residues.

This clonotype was detected a few times. The rearrangement links TRBV28 to TRBJ1-4; 8 bases match TRBD1. V trimming: 5 bases; J trimming: 7 bases; junction bases outside the gene matches: 6. Germline lookup yields CDR1 MDHEN and CDR2 SYDVKM. The CDR3 extends over 14 amino acids. Here the CDR3 reads CASSPGGTGEKLFF. In DNA, the CDR3 is TGTGCCAGCAGTCCGGGAGGGACAGGTGAAAAACTGTTTTTT.

Ten or more counts support this clonotype. This CDR3 is CASSEGTSGGARQFF. CDR3 nucleotide sequence: TGTGCCAGCAGCGAAGGGACTAGCGGGGGGGCTCGGCAGTTCTTC. This chain links TRBV11-3 with TRBJ2-1; TRBD2 aligns across 16 bases. Germline V gene data show CDR1 as SGHNT and CDR2 as YENEEA. CDR3 length: 15 residues. V trimming: 5 bases; J trimming: 12 bases; junction bases outside the gene matches: 7.

In its sample, this clonotype was seen many times. V and J are TRBV2 and TRBJ2-7; 8 bases are shared with TRBD1. The CDR3 covers 14 residues. Germline CDR1 reads SNHLY; CDR2 reads FYNNEI. Unmatched junction bases numbered 7, after V lost 3 bases and J lost 6 bases. Written as DNA, the CDR3 is TGTGCCAGCAGTGACGGCGGACAGGGCATCGAGCAGTACTTC. As protein: CASSDGGQGIEQYF. Full variable domain (outside the CDR3, taken from reference TRBV2 and TRBJ2-7): EPEVTQTPSHQVTQMGQEVILRCVPISNHLYFYWYRQILGQKVEFLVSFYNNEISEKSEIFDDQFSVERPDGSNFTLKIRSTKLEDSAMYFCASSDGGQGIEQYFGPGTRLTVT.

This clonotype was detected many times. The chain joins TRBV7-2 to TRBJ2-1; D is unresolved. CDR1 is SGHTA, CDR2 FQGNSA, per germline. The CDR3 contains 14 residues. Trimming removed 8 bases at V and 0 bases at J, with 11 bases between. CDR3: CASLIDLSYNEQFF. Written as DNA, the CDR3 is TGTGCCAGCCTAATTGACCTCTCCTACAATGAGCAGTTCTTC.

The sample holds a few counts of this clonotype. The gene calls are TRBV20-1 and TRBJ1-2; TRBD1 might be the D (5 bases). Germline CDR1 DFQATT, CDR2 SNEGSKA (reference sequence). The V and J ends lost 1 base and 8 bases respectively, with 11 bases between them. The CDR3 spans 12 residues. The CDR3 loop reads CSARAGNRGYTF. DNA of the CDR3: TGCAGTGCTAGAGCAGGGAATCGGGGCTACACCTTC.

The J gene is TRBJ2-3, the V gene TRBV2; D ambiguous. The CDR3 consists of 15 residues. Germline values: CDR1 SNHLY, CDR2 FYNNEI. V lost 6 bases, J lost 2 bases, and 15 bases lay in between. CDR3 amino acids: CASRRFQESTDTQYF. The CDR3 DNA is TGTGCCAGCAGGCGTTTCCAGGAGTCCACAGATACGCAGTATTTT.

This CDR3 reads CASSLWTGLTAQQSYTF. The CDR3 DNA sequence: TGTGCCAGCAGTTTATGGACAGGGCTAACTGCCCAACAGAGCTACACCTTC. The chain employs TRBV28 and TRBJ1-2; TRBD1 aligns across 7 bases. This CDR3 spans 17 amino acids. With V trimmed by 0 bases and J by 9 bases, 16 bases remained unmatched. The germline V gene encodes CDR1 MDHEN and CDR2 SYDVKM.

V usage is TRBV4-3 and J usage is TRBJ2-3; TRBD2 matches 10 bases. The CDR3 sequence is 16 residues long. The V and J ends lost 5 bases and 1 base, in that order; junction bases with no gene match: 6. Germline CDR1 reads LGHNA; CDR2 reads YSLEER. CDR3 nucleotide sequence: TGCGCCAGCAGCTATGTAGCGGGGGGCGGCACAGATACGCAGTATTTT. The encoded protein is CASSYVAGGGTDTQYF.

The V call is TRBV2, the J call TRBJ2-3; maybe TRBD1 (6 bases). V was trimmed by 4 bases and J by 2 bases, leaving 10 bases between them. The CDR3 has 14 amino acids. Germline V CDR1 and CDR2: SNHLY, FYNNEI. The CDR3 loop is CASSGGGDTDTQYF. In nucleotides, the CDR3 is TGTGCCAGCAGTGGAGGGGGAGACACAGATACGCAGTATTTT. Supplemented by reference TRBV2 and TRBJ2-3, the full variable domain reads EPEVTQTPSHQVTQMGQEVILRCVPISNHLYFYWYRQILGQKVEFLVSFYNNEISEKSEIFDDQFSVERPDGSNFTLKIRSTKLEDSAMYFCASSGGGDTDTQYFGPGTRLTVL.

The rearrangement uses TRBV28 and TRBJ2-1; TRBD2 matches at 13 bases. The CDR3 contains 15 residues. J was trimmed by 9 bases and V by 5 bases; bases with no gene match: 7. Germline CDR1 reads MDHEN; CDR2 reads SYDVKM. CDR3 in amino acids: CASSLLAGGPTEQFF. Written as DNA, the CDR3 is TGTGCCAGCAGTCTACTAGCGGGAGGGCCCACTGAGCAGTTCTTC.

This clonotype was seen a few times. The rearrangement joins TRBV12-3 or TRBV12-4 to TRBJ1-6, with D perhaps matching TRBD1 (5 bases). This CDR3 contains 15 residues. Trimming pared 3 bases from V and 7 bases from J, leaving 13 bases between. CDR3 region: CASSFGGGLNSPLHF. CDR3 nucleotide sequence: TGTGCCAGCAGTTTCGGGGGTGGGTTGAATTCACCCCTCCACTTT.

In this sample, this clonotype turned up many times. This chain connects TRBV7-2 to TRBJ2-7; a weak D match, TRBD1 (5 bases). Per germline, CDR1 SGHTA and CDR2 FQGNSA. Trimming took off 1 base at V and 3 bases at J, with 13 bases between the two ends. The CDR3 spans 15 residues. The CDR3 bases are TGTGCCAGCAGCTTAGGAGCAGGGCTCAACTACGAGCAGTACTTC. Protein: CASSLGAGLNYEQYF.

The chain employs TRBV7-9 and TRBJ2-7; D gene ambiguous. The V end lost 5 bases, the J end lost 0 bases, and 14 bases lay between the germline ends. In germline, CDR1 is SEHNR, CDR2 FQNEAQ (reference sequence). The CDR3 runs to 15 residues. CDR3 sequence reads: CASSHSTLGSYEQYF. The CDR3 nucleotides are TGTGCCAGCAGCCATTCGACGCTGGGCTCCTACGAGCAGTACTTC. The entire variable domain, with the rest obtained from reference TRBV7-9 and TRBJ2-7, is as follows: DTGVSQNPRHKITKRGQNVTFRCDPISEHNRLYWYRQTLGQGPEFLTYFQNEAQLEKSRLLSDRFSAERPKGSFSTLEIQRTEQGDSAMYLCASSHSTLGSYEQYFGPGTRLTVT.

This clonotype was picked up a small number of times. The CDR3 here is CASNIYPNTEAFF. The CDR3 region has the DNA TGTGCCAGCAACATATATCCGAACACTGAAGCTTTCTTT. V gene TRBV12-3 or TRBV12-4 combines with J gene TRBJ1-1; no clear D gene. The CDR3 is 13 residues long. Deletions cut 7 bases from V and 1 base from J, with 10 bases between.

This clonotype showed up many times. V is TRBV28 and J is TRBJ1-1; possibly TRBD1 for D (5 bases). Germline CDR1 reads MDHEN; CDR2 reads SYDVKM. CDR3 length equals 14 residues. Trimming took off 7 bases at V and 4 bases at J, with 16 bases between the two ends. CDR3 amino acids: CASTSGGGSTEAFF. CDR3 nucleotides: TGTGCCAGCACCTCCGGGGGGGGTTCCACTGAAGCTTTCTTT.